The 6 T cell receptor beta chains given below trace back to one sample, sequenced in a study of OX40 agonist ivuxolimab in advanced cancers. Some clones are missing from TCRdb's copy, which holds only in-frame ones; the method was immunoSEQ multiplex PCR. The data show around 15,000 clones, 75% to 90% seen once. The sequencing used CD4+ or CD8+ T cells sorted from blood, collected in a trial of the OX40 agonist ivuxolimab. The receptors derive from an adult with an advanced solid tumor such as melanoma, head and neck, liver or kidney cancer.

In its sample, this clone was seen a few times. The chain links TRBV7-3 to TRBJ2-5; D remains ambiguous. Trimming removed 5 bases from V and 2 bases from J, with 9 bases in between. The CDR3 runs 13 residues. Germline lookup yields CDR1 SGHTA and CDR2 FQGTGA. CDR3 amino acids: CASSRTQQETQYF. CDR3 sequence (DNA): TGTGCCAGCAGCCGGACCCAACAAGAGACCCAGTACTTC.

This chain's CDR3 is CASSVGTANTYGYTF. As DNA, the CDR3 is TGTGCCAGCAGCGTTGGGACAGCAAATACCTATGGCTACACCTTC. The chain employs TRBV9 and TRBJ1-2, with 7 bases identical to TRBD1. Germline V gives CDR1 SGDLS, CDR2 YYNGEE. Trimming at V came to 2 bases and at J to 4 bases, leaving 8 bases not matched to a gene. CDR3 size: 15 residues.

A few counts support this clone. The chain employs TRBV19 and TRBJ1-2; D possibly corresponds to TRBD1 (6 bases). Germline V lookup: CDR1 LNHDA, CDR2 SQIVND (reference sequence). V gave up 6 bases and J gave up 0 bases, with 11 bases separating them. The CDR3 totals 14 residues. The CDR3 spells CASRRPGANYGYTF. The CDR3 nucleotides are TGTGCCAGTAGACGCCCAGGGGCTAACTATGGCTACACCTTC. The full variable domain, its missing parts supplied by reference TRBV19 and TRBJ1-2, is DGGITQSPKYLFRKEGQNVTLSCEQNLNHDAMYWYRQDPGQGLRLIYYSQIVNDFQKGDIAEGYSVSREKKESFPLTVTSAQKNPTAFYLCASRRPGANYGYTFGSGTRLTVV.

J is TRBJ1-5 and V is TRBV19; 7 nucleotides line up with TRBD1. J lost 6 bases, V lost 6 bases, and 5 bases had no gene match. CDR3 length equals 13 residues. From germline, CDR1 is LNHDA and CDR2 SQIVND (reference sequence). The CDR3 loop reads CASRGSGGQPQHF. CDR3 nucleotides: TGTGCCAGTAGAGGGTCAGGGGGTCAGCCCCAGCATTTT.

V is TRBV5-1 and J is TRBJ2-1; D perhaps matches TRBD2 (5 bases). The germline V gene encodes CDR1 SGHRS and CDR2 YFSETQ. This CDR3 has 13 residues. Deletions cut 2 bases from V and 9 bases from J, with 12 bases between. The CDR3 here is CASSFLANGEQFF. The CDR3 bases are TGCGCCAGCAGCTTCCTAGCTAACGGTGAGCAGTTCTTC.

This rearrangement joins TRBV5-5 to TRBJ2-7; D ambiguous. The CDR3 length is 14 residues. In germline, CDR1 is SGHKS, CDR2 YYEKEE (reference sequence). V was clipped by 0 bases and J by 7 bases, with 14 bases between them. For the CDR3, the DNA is TGTGCCAGCAGCTTGGACAGCCCTCGGAGAGAGCAGTACTTC. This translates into CASSLDSPRREQYF.